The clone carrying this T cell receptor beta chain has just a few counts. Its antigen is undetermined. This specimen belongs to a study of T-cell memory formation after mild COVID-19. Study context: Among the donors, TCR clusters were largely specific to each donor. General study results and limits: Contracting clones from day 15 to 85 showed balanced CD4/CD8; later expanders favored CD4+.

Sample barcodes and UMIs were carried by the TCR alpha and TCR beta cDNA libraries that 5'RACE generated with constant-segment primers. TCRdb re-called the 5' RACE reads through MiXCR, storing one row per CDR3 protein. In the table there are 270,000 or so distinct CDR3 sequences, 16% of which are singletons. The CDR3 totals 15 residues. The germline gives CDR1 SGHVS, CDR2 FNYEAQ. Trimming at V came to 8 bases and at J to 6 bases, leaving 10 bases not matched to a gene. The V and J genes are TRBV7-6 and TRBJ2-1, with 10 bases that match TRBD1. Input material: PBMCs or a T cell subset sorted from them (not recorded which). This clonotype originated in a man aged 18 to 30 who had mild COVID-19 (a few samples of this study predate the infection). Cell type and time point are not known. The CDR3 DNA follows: TGTGCCAGCGGAGACAGGGGGCGGGGTATCAATGAGCAGTTCTTC. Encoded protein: CASGDRGRGINEQFF. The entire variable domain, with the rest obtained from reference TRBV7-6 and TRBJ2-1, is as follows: GAGVSQSPRYKVTKRGQDVALRCDPISGHVSLYWYRQALGQGPEFLTYFNYEAQQDKSGLPNDRFSAERPEGSISTLTIQRTEQRDSAMYRCASGDRGRGINEQFFGPGTRLTVL.